This is a list of T cell receptor beta chains from one sample in a study of blood T cell repertoires in COVID-19. The method was immunoSEQ multiplex PCR; TCRdb's version includes in-frame clones alone and lacks a portion of them. The table has approximately 120,000 clones, approximately 85% seen once; the top ten hold roughly 4.5%. Sample: peripheral blood. Source of these receptors: a human donor in a cohort sampled during active COVID-19. Both conserved end residues are part of each CDR3. A D gene is named only where the DNA matches it firmly. Size is omitted from some rows. Given values are once, few, many or a class for expanded clones.

cdr3_length: 13
j_call: TRBJ1-6
clone_size: NA
d_call: NA
v_call: TRBV24-1
cdr3_nt: TGTGCCACCAGCCGAACTTATAATTCACCCCTCCACTTT
cdr3_aa: CATSRTYNSPLHF

cdr3_length: 15
j_call: TRBJ1-1
clone_size: NA
d_call: NA
v_call: TRBV5-1
cdr3_nt: TGCGCCAGCAGCTTGGCGGGCACGGGGGACACTGAAGCTTTCTTT
cdr3_aa: CASSLAGTGDTEAFF

cdr3_length: 14
j_call: TRBJ1-5
clone_size: NA
d_call: TRBD1
v_call: TRBV19
cdr3_nt: TGTGCCAGTAGTGACGGGACAGGGGTATGGCCCCAGCATTTT
cdr3_aa: CASSDGTGVWPQHF

cdr3_length: 12
j_call: TRBJ1-3
clone_size: NA
d_call: NA
v_call: TRBV18
cdr3_nt: TGTGCCAGCTCACCCCAGGAAAACACCATATATTTT
cdr3_aa: CASSPQENTIYF

cdr3_length: 15
j_call: TRBJ2-1
clone_size: NA
d_call: TRBD2
v_call: TRBV2
cdr3_nt: TGTGCCAGCAGTTATGCGGGAGGCCCCTACAATGAGCAGTTCTTC
cdr3_aa: CASSYAGGPYNEQFF

cdr3_length: 15
j_call: TRBJ2-2
clone_size: NA
d_call: TRBD1
v_call: TRBV5-6
cdr3_nt: TGTGCCAGCAGCCGGGACAGGGGGGCAACCGGGGAGCTGTTTTTT
cdr3_aa: CASSRDRGATGELFF

cdr3_length: 19
j_call: TRBJ2-7
clone_size: NA
d_call: TRBD2
v_call: TRBV11-2
cdr3_nt: TGTGCCAGCAGCTTAGCCGTTTTGGCTAGCGGGGGTCTAATGCACGAGCAGTACTTC
cdr3_aa: CASSLAVLASGGLMHEQYF

cdr3_length: 18
j_call: TRBJ2-4
clone_size: NA
d_call: NA
v_call: TRBV4-1
cdr3_nt: TGCGCCAGCAGCCGAACCCCGCCAGTGCGGCTCGTGTGGAACATTCAGTACTTC
cdr3_aa: CASSRTPPVRLVWNIQYF

cdr3_length: 12
j_call: TRBJ1-2
clone_size: once
d_call: NA
v_call: TRBV2
cdr3_nt: TGTGCCAGCAGTGATAGAGGTTATGGCTACACCTTC
cdr3_aa: CASSDRGYGYTF

cdr3_length: 11
j_call: TRBJ2-1
clone_size: once
d_call: NA
v_call: TRBV20-1
cdr3_nt: TGCAGTGCCCCCCGGTACAATGAGCAGTTCTTC
cdr3_aa: CSAPRYNEQFF

cdr3_length: 16
j_call: TRBJ2-5
clone_size: NA
d_call: TRBD2
v_call: TRBV5-1
cdr3_nt: TGCGCCAGCAGCTTGGACGTAGCGGGAGATGGGGAGACCCAGTACTTC
cdr3_aa: CASSLDVAGDGETQYF

cdr3_length: 16
j_call: TRBJ2-2
clone_size: NA
d_call: TRBD1
v_call: TRBV7-8
cdr3_nt: TGTGCCAGCAGCTTTATGGACAGGCGGGCCACCGGGGAGCTGTTTTTT
cdr3_aa: CASSFMDRRATGELFF

cdr3_length: 16
j_call: TRBJ2-3
clone_size: NA
d_call: TRBD2
v_call: TRBV19
cdr3_nt: TGTGCCAGTAGTATGGGAATAGGGGACTACACAGATACGCAGTATTTT
cdr3_aa: CASSMGIGDYTDTQYF

cdr3_length: 15
j_call: TRBJ2-2
clone_size: NA
d_call: NA
v_call: TRBV5-1
cdr3_nt: TGCGCCAGCAGCCCAGGGTCCCACCTTACCGGGGAGCTGTTTTTT
cdr3_aa: CASSPGSHLTGELFF

cdr3_length: 12
j_call: TRBJ1-2
clone_size: NA
d_call: NA
v_call: TRBV10-3
cdr3_nt: TGTGCCATCAACGATAACAGGGACGGCTACACCTTC
cdr3_aa: CAINDNRDGYTF

cdr3_length: 15
j_call: TRBJ2-5
clone_size: NA
d_call: TRBD2
v_call: TRBV11-2
cdr3_nt: TGTGCCAGCAGCCGACCTCTAGCGGGCCAAGAGACCCAGTACTTC
cdr3_aa: CASSRPLAGQETQYF

cdr3_length: 13
j_call: TRBJ2-2
clone_size: few
d_call: NA
v_call: TRBV12-3/TRBV12-4
cdr3_nt: TGTGCCAGCCCCTTCCGGAGCACCGGGGAGCTGTTTTTT
cdr3_aa: CASPFRSTGELFF

cdr3_length: 12
j_call: TRBJ1-2
clone_size: NA
d_call: NA
v_call: TRBV6-1
cdr3_nt: TGTGCCAGCAGTGACACCCCGGGAGGCTACACCTTC
cdr3_aa: CASSDTPGGYTF

cdr3_length: 18
j_call: TRBJ1-4
clone_size: NA
d_call: TRBD1
v_call: TRBV28
cdr3_nt: TGTGCCAGCAGTTTGCCCGGACAGGGAAAGGCTTTGGATGAAAAACTGTTTTTT
cdr3_aa: CASSLPGQGKALDEKLFF

cdr3_length: 14
j_call: TRBJ1-5
clone_size: NA
d_call: NA
v_call: TRBV3-1/TRBV3-2
cdr3_nt: TGTGCCAGCAGCCCCGAGCGGGATAATCAGCCCCAGCATTTT
cdr3_aa: CASSPERDNQPQHF

cdr3_length: 15
j_call: TRBJ2-5
clone_size: NA
d_call: NA
v_call: TRBV11-2
cdr3_nt: TGTGCCAGCAGCCTCTGGGGCTCTTCCCAAGAGACCCAGTACTTC
cdr3_aa: CASSLWGSSQETQYF

cdr3_length: 14
j_call: TRBJ2-5
clone_size: NA
d_call: NA
v_call: TRBV11-2
cdr3_nt: TGTGCCAGCAGCTTAAATCATGGCCTTGAGACCCAGTACTTC
cdr3_aa: CASSLNHGLETQYF

cdr3_length: 17
j_call: TRBJ2-1
clone_size: NA
d_call: TRBD2
v_call: TRBV14
cdr3_nt: TGTGCCAGCAGCCAAGTGGTCCTAGCGGGATTTAACAATGAGCAGTTCTTC
cdr3_aa: CASSQVVLAGFNNEQFF

cdr3_length: 15
j_call: TRBJ2-7
clone_size: NA
d_call: NA
v_call: TRBV6-5
cdr3_nt: TGTGCCAGCAGCCCCCCCGGGGGAAGGAGGCACGAGCAGTACTTC
cdr3_aa: CASSPPGGRRHEQYF

cdr3_length: 12
j_call: TRBJ1-2
clone_size: NA
d_call: NA
v_call: TRBV6-5
cdr3_nt: TGTGCCAGCAGGGTAACAGGGCACGGCTACACCTTC
cdr3_aa: CASRVTGHGYTF

cdr3_length: 15
j_call: TRBJ2-1
clone_size: NA
d_call: TRBD2
v_call: TRBV5-4
cdr3_nt: TGTGCCAGCAGCGGCGGACTAGCCGGGAACAATGAGCAGTTCTTC
cdr3_aa: CASSGGLAGNNEQFF

cdr3_length: 16
j_call: TRBJ2-3
clone_size: NA
d_call: TRBD1
v_call: TRBV5-1
cdr3_nt: TGCGCCAGCAGCGTAACAGGGGACGGCGGCACAGATACGCAGTATTTT
cdr3_aa: CASSVTGDGGTDTQYF

cdr3_length: 13
j_call: TRBJ1-5
clone_size: NA
d_call: NA
v_call: TRBV6-5
cdr3_nt: TGTGCCAGCAGGGGGGGATCGGGTCAGCCCCAGCATTTT
cdr3_aa: CASRGGSGQPQHF

cdr3_length: 17
j_call: TRBJ2-2
clone_size: NA
d_call: NA
v_call: TRBV7-6
cdr3_nt: TGTGCCAGCAGCTTAGGTACAGGCGATTCGAACACCGGGGAGCTGTTTTTT
cdr3_aa: CASSLGTGDSNTGELFF

cdr3_length: 16
j_call: TRBJ1-1
clone_size: NA
d_call: TRBD1
v_call: TRBV5-6
cdr3_nt: TGTGCCAGCAGCTCAGTTCGGACAGGGGCCTACACTGAAGCTTTCTTT
cdr3_aa: CASSSVRTGAYTEAFF

cdr3_length: 14
j_call: TRBJ2-2
clone_size: NA
d_call: NA
v_call: TRBV30
cdr3_nt: TGTGCCAGGGAGGGGGGTTTTAAGGGCGGGGAGCTGTTTTTT
cdr3_aa: CAREGGFKGGELFF

cdr3_length: 16
j_call: TRBJ2-5
clone_size: NA
d_call: TRBD2
v_call: TRBV3-1/TRBV3-2
cdr3_nt: TGTGCCAGCAGCCAAGAGCTAGCGGGAGGGCGGGAGACCCAGTACTTC
cdr3_aa: CASSQELAGGRETQYF

cdr3_length: 14
j_call: TRBJ1-6
clone_size: few
d_call: TRBD1
v_call: TRBV7-6
cdr3_nt: TGTGCCAGCAGCTTAGGGGGGACAGCCTCACCCCTCCACTTT
cdr3_aa: CASSLGGTASPLHF

cdr3_length: 19
j_call: TRBJ2-3
clone_size: few
d_call: TRBD2
v_call: TRBV4-3
cdr3_nt: TGCGCCAGCAGCCAAGGAACAATGCGGGGGGGCTATGGCACAGATACGCAGTATTTT
cdr3_aa: CASSQGTMRGGYGTDTQYF

cdr3_length: 16
j_call: TRBJ2-2
clone_size: NA
d_call: TRBD1
v_call: TRBV6-6
cdr3_nt: TGTGCCAGCAGACGCGCCGGGACAGGGCTCGGCGGGGAGCTGTTTTTT
cdr3_aa: CASRRAGTGLGGELFF

cdr3_length: 16
j_call: TRBJ2-3
clone_size: NA
d_call: TRBD2
v_call: TRBV7-6
cdr3_nt: TGTGCCAGCAGCTTAAGCGGGGGCGAGTACTCGAATACGCAGTATTTT
cdr3_aa: CASSLSGGEYSNTQYF

cdr3_length: 12
j_call: TRBJ2-3
clone_size: once
d_call: NA
v_call: TRBV10-3
cdr3_nt: TGTGCCATCAGTGAGTCGTTGGGGCTGCAGTATTTT
cdr3_aa: CAISESLGLQYF

cdr3_length: 13
j_call: TRBJ1-1
clone_size: NA
d_call: NA
v_call: TRBV7-9
cdr3_nt: TGTGCCAGCAGCTTATTCGACAATACTGAAGCTTTCTTT
cdr3_aa: CASSLFDNTEAFF

cdr3_length: 15
j_call: TRBJ2-1
clone_size: NA
d_call: TRBD1
v_call: TRBV7-9
cdr3_nt: TGTGCCAGCAGCGATACAGGGGTTCATTCACATGAGCAGTTCTTC
cdr3_aa: CASSDTGVHSHEQFF

cdr3_length: 12
j_call: TRBJ1-1
clone_size: NA
d_call: NA
v_call: TRBV6-5
cdr3_nt: TGTGCCAGCAGTTCCCTTAATTTTGAAGCTTTCTTT
cdr3_aa: CASSSLNFEAFF

cdr3_length: 11
j_call: TRBJ2-2
clone_size: NA
d_call: NA
v_call: TRBV25-1
cdr3_nt: TGTGCCACCGCGAACACCGGGGAGCTGTTTTTT
cdr3_aa: CATANTGELFF

cdr3_length: 15
j_call: TRBJ2-5
clone_size: NA
d_call: NA
v_call: TRBV24-1
cdr3_nt: TGTGCCACCAGTGATTTTTTAGGGACTCGGGAGACCCAGTACTTC
cdr3_aa: CATSDFLGTRETQYF

cdr3_length: 14
j_call: TRBJ1-1
clone_size: NA
d_call: NA
v_call: TRBV10-3
cdr3_nt: TGTGCCATCACTCAACACCCAGGGGACACTGAAGCTTTCTTT
cdr3_aa: CAITQHPGDTEAFF

cdr3_length: 13
j_call: TRBJ1-2
clone_size: NA
d_call: TRBD1
v_call: TRBV5-1
cdr3_nt: TGCGCCAGCAGCTTGGAGGGGGCGTCTGGCTACACCTTC
cdr3_aa: CASSLEGASGYTF